This passage covers 10 T cell receptor beta chains from one sample sequenced in a study of cytomegalovirus exposure and HLA in healthy donors. The PCR had 60 Vbeta and 13 Jbeta primers. The data were produced by immunoSEQ multiplex PCR, yet TCRdb's version contains in-frame clones alone and is incomplete. Of around 130,000 clones in the sample, roughly 79% were seen once. Sequencing used PBMCs. The receptors derive from a woman aged 45-60 years in good health and CMV-seronegative.

V and J are TRBV6-6 and TRBJ2-2, with 9 bases aligning to TRBD1. V was pared by 6 bases and J by 5 bases, with 4 bases of the junction left unmatched. Germline V gene data show CDR1 as MNHNY and CDR2 as SVGAGI (reference sequence). CDR3 length: 14 amino acids. CDR3 region: CASSRQGVTGELFF. CDR3 coding DNA: TGTGCCAGCAGCAGACAGGGGGTAACCGGGGAGCTGTTTTTT.

The table lists this clone with a few counts. The chain joins TRBV2 to TRBJ2-7, with 9 bases lining up with TRBD2. The CDR3 consists of 14 residues. Trimming removed 7 bases from V and 2 bases from J; junction bases left unmatched: 6. Germline assignment: CDR1 SNHLY and CDR2 FYNNEI. The CDR3 loop reads CASKFAGGPYEQYF. For the CDR3, the DNA is TGTGCCAGCAAGTTCGCGGGAGGGCCCTACGAGCAGTACTTC.

This chain uses TRBV13 with TRBJ2-5; TRBD2 is a possible D gene (5 bases). The CDR3 runs 17 residues. V was cut by 4 bases and J by 3 bases, with 21 bases left in between. Germline CDR1 and CDR2: PRHDT and FYEKMQ (reference sequence). The CDR3 sequence: CASSSALGLGSEETQYF. The DNA of the CDR3 is TGTGCCAGCAGCTCCGCCTTAGGGCTGGGGAGCGAAGAGACCCAGTACTTC.

This clone was seen once. The V call is TRBV18, the J call TRBJ1-2; 10 bases fit TRBD1. The CDR3 is 13 amino acids. Germline V gene sequence: CDR1 KGHSH, CDR2 LQKENI. Trimming took 6 bases from V and 5 from J; bases not matched to a gene: 3. CDR3 in DNA: TGTGCCAGCTCGACAGGGGGCGGGTATGGCTACACCTTC. It specifies CASSTGGGYGYTF.

V gene TRBV6-1 combines with J gene TRBJ1-2, with TRBD1 identical over 7 bases. This CDR3 has 15 amino acids. Germline lookup yields CDR1 MNHNS and CDR2 SASEGT. Trimming removed 0 bases from V and 4 bases from J; junction bases left unmatched: 5. The CDR3 nucleotides are TGTGCCAGCAGTGAAGCGTGGGGGGACAGCTATGGCTACACCTTC. This translates into CASSEAWGDSYGYTF.

The V call is TRBV9, the J call TRBJ2-2, with a weak D call TRBD1 (5 bases). V dropped 4 bases and J dropped 3 bases, with 13 bases sitting between them. This CDR3 is 15 amino acids long. CDR1 and CDR2 (germline): SGDLS, YYNGEE. CDR3 residues: CASSPPKGDTGELFF. The CDR3 nucleotides read TGTGCCAGCAGCCCCCCCAAAGGGGACACCGGGGAGCTGTTTTTT. The full variable domain, its missing parts supplied by reference TRBV9 and TRBJ2-2, is DSGVTQTPKHLITATGQRVTLRCSPRSGDLSVYWYQQSLDQGLQFLIQYYNGEERAKGNILERFSAQQFPDLHSELNLSSLELGDSALYFCASSPPKGDTGELFFGEGSRLTVL.

V usage is TRBV12-5 and J usage is TRBJ1-1; tentative D call: TRBD1 (5 bases). V lost 6 bases and J lost 4, with 15 bases in between. The CDR3 runs 14 residues. Germline assignment: CDR1 LGHNT and CDR2 FRNRAP. As DNA, the CDR3 is TGTGCTAGTGGCCAAGCGGGGGTGGTCACTGAAGCTTTCTTT. The encoded protein is CASGQAGVVTEAFF.

The chain combines TRBV11-3 with TRBJ2-5; 7 nucleotides line up with TRBD2. From germline, CDR1 is SGHNT and CDR2 YENEEA. CDR3 length: 15 residues. J was trimmed by 2 bases and V by 5 bases; bases with no gene match: 8. Here the CDR3 reads CASSLLGGGQETQYF. Here the CDR3 DNA reads TGTGCCAGCAGCCTACTTGGGGGGGGACAAGAGACCCAGTACTTC. Variable domain in full (rest from reference TRBV11-3 and TRBJ2-5): EAGVVQSPRYKIIEKKQPVAFWCNPISGHNTLYWYLQNLGQGPELLIRYENEEAVDDSQLPKDRFSAERLKGVDSTLKIQPAELGDSAVYLCASSLLGGGQETQYFGPGTRLLVL.

This chain connects TRBV7-2 to TRBJ1-2, with a tentative D call TRBD1 (6 bases). The V and J ends lost 1 base and 6 bases respectively, with 21 bases between them. Germline values: CDR1 SGHTA, CDR2 FQGNSA. The CDR3 is made up of 17 amino acids. The CDR3 DNA follows: TGTGCCAGCAGCTTAGATGGGGGCGCTTCGATGAGGGATGGCTACACCTTC. It specifies CASSLDGGASMRDGYTF.

The chain links TRBV28 to TRBJ2-7; D call uncertain. Germline V gene sequence: CDR1 MDHEN, CDR2 SYDVKM. The CDR3 extends over 15 amino acids. The ends were cut back, 6 bases at V and 9 bases at J, with 24 bases in the middle. In nucleotides, the CDR3 is TGTGCCAGCAGCTCCCCCCGGAGTTTATCCGCCGGGCAGTACTTC. Translation: CASSSPRSLSAGQYF.